Each of the 21 T cell receptor beta chains below was sequenced from the same sample in a study of spatial heterogeneity in lung cancer. TCRdb called the 5' RACE reads again in MiXCR, with one record for every CDR3 protein. Counted here are about 5,800 distinct CDR3 sequences, less than 15% occurring once; the ten biggest clones make up roughly 22%. Described time point: sample taken at primary tumor resection. The sample consisted of normal lung tissue next to the tumor, taken at surgery. The receptors stem from a female donor with early-stage non-small cell lung cancer.

The genes are TRBV7-2 and TRBJ2-7, with 7 bases matching TRBD1. Germline V gives CDR1 SGHTA, CDR2 FQGNSA. This CDR3 has 15 residues. Losses at the gene ends were 5 bases for V and 2 bases for J; bases not matched to a gene: 9. CDR3 in amino acids: CASSADRDSTYEQYF. CDR3 bases: TGTGCCAGCAGCGCCGACAGGGATTCTACCTACGAGCAGTACTTC.

The chain uses TRBV10-1 and TRBJ1-1; D is ambiguous. CDR3 length equals 15 residues. The V end lost 6 bases, the J end lost 1 base, and 15 bases lay between the germline ends. Germline assignment: CDR1 WNHNN and CDR2 SYGVQD (reference sequence). The CDR3 bases are TGCGCCAGCAGCCCCCGACCTGATCGGAACACTGAAGCTTTCTTT. This sequence encodes CASSPRPDRNTEAFF.

This clonotype is medium-sized (0.01 to 0.1%) in the sample. The CDR3 region is CASSLSVRNTEAFF. The CDR3 coding sequence is TGTGCCAGCAGCCTCAGCGTACGGAACACTGAAGCTTTCTTT. The chain recombines TRBV9 with TRBJ1-1, with D unclear. Deletions cut 4 bases from V and 1 base from J, with 11 bases between. Per the germline V gene, CDR1 is SGDLS and CDR2 is YYNGEE. This CDR3 comprises 14 residues. The whole variable domain, filled in from reference TRBV9 and TRBJ1-1, reads DSGVTQTPKHLITATGQRVTLRCSPRSGDLSVYWYQQSLDQGLQFLIQYYNGEERAKGNILERFSAQQFPDLHSELNLSSLELGDSALYFCASSLSVRNTEAFFGQGTRLTVV.

By proportion, this clonotype is medium-sized. The V gene is TRBV28, the J gene TRBJ2-4; 7 positions agree with TRBD1. Germline loops: CDR1 MDHEN, CDR2 SYDVKM. The CDR3 extends over 14 amino acids. V was clipped by 5 bases and J by 7 bases; unmatched bases: 8. The CDR3 nucleotides are TGTGCCAGCAGTCCGGGACAGAGCAGGAACATTCAGTACTTC. Amino acids: CASSPGQSRNIQYF.

This clonotype was seen at least ten times. The chain couples TRBV30 to TRBJ1-1; D is uncertain. The CDR3 spans 13 residues. V was trimmed by 2 bases and J by 0 bases, leaving 7 bases between them. The germline V gene encodes CDR1 GTSNPN and CDR2 SVGIG (reference sequence). CDR3: CAWSTRVNTEAFF. CDR3 sequence (DNA): TGTGCCTGGAGTACAAGGGTGAACACTGAAGCTTTCTTT.

This clonotype is labeled medium-sized (0.01 to 0.1%). Mismatch with germline at one junction end may stem from a read error. For the CDR3, the DNA is TGTGCTAGCAGCCCCTTAGGGGGCTACATCAATGAGCAGTTCTTC. Its translation is CASSPLGGYINEQFF. The rearrangement joins TRBV7-7 to TRBJ2-1; the match to TRBD1 covers 7 bases. CDR1 SSHAT and CDR2 FNYEAQ come from the germline V gene (reference sequence). The CDR3 is 15 amino acids.

This clonotype was recorded many times. The chain combines TRBV5-5 with TRBJ1-1; D not certain. The CDR3 contains 13 residues. Germline CDR1 SGHKS, CDR2 YYEKEE (reference sequence). The ends were cut back, 2 bases at V and 4 bases at J, with 9 bases in the middle. The CDR3 region has the DNA TGTGCCAGCAGCTTATCAATAGGCACTGAAGCTTTCTTT. Its translation: CASSLSIGTEAFF.

This clonotype was counted ten times or more. V is TRBV7-2 and J is TRBJ2-5; TRBD2 agrees at 7 bases. This CDR3 is 14 amino acids long. The germline V gene has CDR1 SGHTA and CDR2 FQGNSA. V trimming: 1 base; J trimming: 4 bases; junction bases outside the gene matches: 3. Here the CDR3 reads CASSLDGGRETQYF. The CDR3 DNA reads TGTGCCAGCAGCTTAGACGGCGGGAGAGAGACCCAGTACTTC. Filled out from reference TRBV7-2 and TRBJ2-5, the complete variable domain reads GAGVSQSPSNKVTEKGKDVELRCDPISGHTALYWYRQSLGQGLEFLIYFQGNSAPDKSGLPSDRFSAERTGGSVSTLTIQRTQQEDSAVYLCASSLDGGRETQYFGPGTRLLVL.

V and J are TRBV6-5 and TRBJ1-1, with D tentatively TRBD1 (6 bases). Trimming removed 8 bases from V and 6 bases from J, with 10 bases in between. The CDR3 extends over 11 amino acids. Germline V gene data show CDR1 as MNHEY and CDR2 as SVGAGI. CDR3 DNA sequence: TGTGCCAGCCAGGGGTCCGCTGAAGCTTTCTTT. Translated: CASQGSAEAFF.

In this sample, this clonotype turned up many times. J is TRBJ1-5 and V is TRBV6-2 or TRBV6-3; D is undetermined. CDR3 length equals 13 residues. V shed 10 bases and J shed 2 bases, with 12 bases lying between them. The germline V gene has CDR1 MNHEY and CDR2 SVGEGT. CDR3 nucleotide sequence: TGTGCCACCCGGAGGGATGGCAATCAGCCCCAGCATTTT. As protein: CATRRDGNQPQHF.

This clonotype was observed a single time. V gene TRBV7-2 combines with J gene TRBJ2-1; no reliable D call. The V gene lost 7 bases and the J gene lost 7 bases, with 17 bases spanning the gap. The CDR3 runs to 14 residues. The germline gives CDR1 SGHTA, CDR2 FQGNSA. CDR3 residues: CASKDDALGNEQFF. DNA for the CDR3: TGTGCCAGCAAGGATGACGCTTTGGGGAATGAGCAGTTCTTC.

By its share, this clonotype is medium-sized. The chain couples TRBV2 to TRBJ1-1, with D tentatively TRBD1 (5 bases). V lost 9 bases to trimming and J lost 1 base, with 18 bases between them. This CDR3 has 15 residues. Germline V gene sequence: CDR1 SNHLY, CDR2 FYNNEI. In DNA form, the CDR3 reads TGTGCCAGATCGGCTAACCGGGGGGAGAACACTGAAGCTTTCTTT. Translation gives CARSANRGENTEAFF.

This clonotype was seen many times. The genes are TRBV12-3 or TRBV12-4 and TRBJ1-4; D remains unclear. V was pared by 6 bases and J by 8 bases, with 10 bases between. This CDR3 region has 12 residues. The CDR3 protein is CASRTEGEKLFF. The CDR3 coding sequence is TGTGCCAGCAGGACCGAGGGAGAAAAACTGTTTTTT.

The chain uses TRBV6-2 or TRBV6-3 and TRBJ1-5; D perhaps matches TRBD1 (5 bases). This CDR3 contains 14 residues. Germline CDR1 is MNHEY and CDR2 is SVGEGT. The V gene lost 6 bases and the J gene lost 5 bases, with 14 bases spanning the gap. CDR3 nucleotide sequence: TGTGCCAGCAGACCGGGACTCTTCGATCAGCCCCAGCATTTT. Protein product: CASRPGLFDQPQHF.

This clonotype turned up a few times. The V and J genes are TRBV7-6 and TRBJ2-1, with D possibly called TRBD1 or TRBD2 (5 bases each). The V end lost 5 bases, the J end lost 5 bases, and 16 bases lay between the germline ends. The length of the CDR3 is 15 residues. The germline gives CDR1 SGHVS, CDR2 FNYEAQ. CDR3 loop: CASSPGTNKDNEQFF. In nucleotides, the CDR3 is TGTGCCAGCAGCCCCGGGACCAACAAAGACAATGAGCAGTTCTTC.

In its sample, this clonotype ranks as medium-sized. CDR3 coding DNA: TGTGCCAGCAGTGTTCAGGGGGCGTATGGCTACACCTTC. It is translated as CASSVQGAYGYTF. The chain carries TRBV27 and TRBJ1-2, with 8 bases fitting TRBD1. The CDR3 contains 13 residues. The V gene end was trimmed by 5 bases and the J gene end by 5 bases; junction bases not matched to a gene: 4. Germline V gene sequence: CDR1 MNHEY, CDR2 SMNVEV (reference sequence).

The chain recombines TRBV6-2 or TRBV6-3 with TRBJ2-7; possibly TRBD2 for D (5 bases). Germline V gene sequence: CDR1 MNHEY, CDR2 SVGEGT. V was shortened by 5 bases and J by 6 bases, with 23 bases between the two germline ends. This CDR3 is built from 16 residues. This CDR3 is CASSPTKRTCGVEQYF. As DNA, the CDR3 is TGTGCCAGCAGTCCCACCAAACGGACTTGCGGCGTCGAGCAGTACTTC.

This sequence joins TRBV18 and TRBJ2-5; no clear D gene. CDR1 and CDR2 (germline): KGHSH, LQKENI. V dropped 3 bases and J dropped 4 bases, with 9 bases sitting between them. The CDR3 loop spans 13 amino acids. The DNA for the CDR3 is TGTGCCAGCTCACCGGCAGGATTAGAGACCCAGTACTTC. Its translation: CASSPAGLETQYF.

In its sample, this clonotype ranks as medium-sized. This sequence joins TRBV7-8 and TRBJ2-2; weak D call: TRBD2 (5 bases). Trimming removed 3 bases at V and 7 bases at J, with 12 bases between. The CDR3 extends over 14 amino acids. Germline lookup yields CDR1 SGHVS and CDR2 FQNEAQ. Here the CDR3 reads CASSFRRGIGELFF. The CDR3 nucleotides read TGTGCCAGCAGCTTCCGACGGGGAATCGGGGAGCTGTTTTTT. The full variable domain, in which reference TRBV7-8 and TRBJ2-2 provide the parts outside the CDR3, is GAGVSQSPRYKVAKRGQDVALRCDPISGHVSLFWYQQALGQGPEFLTYFQNEAQLDKSGLPSDRFFAERPEGSVSTLKIQRTQQEDSAVYLCASSFRRGIGELFFGEGSRLTVL.

The genes are TRBV20-1 and TRBJ1-1, with 7 bases that match TRBD1. Germline V CDR1 and CDR2: DFQATT, SNEGSKA (reference sequence). Germline trimming cut 5 bases from V and 0 bases from J; bases unmatched to any gene: 3. The CDR3 contains 13 residues. CDR3 nucleotides: TGCAGTGCTGGCGACAGGGTGAACACTGAAGCTTTCTTT. Translated, it gives CSAGDRVNTEAFF.

In this sample, this clonotype turned up a few times. CDR3 nucleotides: TGTGCCAGCATACTTCACGGGAGCAACACCGGGGAGCTGTTTTTT. Protein product: CASILHGSNTGELFF. This chain uses TRBV6-6 with TRBJ2-2; perhaps TRBD2 as D (6 bases). The CDR3 spans 15 residues. V was clipped by 7 bases and J by 2 bases, with 14 bases between them. Germline CDR1 MNHNY, CDR2 SVGAGI (reference sequence).